The 20 T cell receptor beta chains below come from one sample, sequenced in a study of blood T cell repertoires in COVID-19. Assay: immunoSEQ multiplex PCR; the TCRdb copy retains only in-frame clones and omits some. The sample lists some 110,000 clones; about 79% were seen once. Material for sequencing was peripheral blood. These receptors came from a woman at least 80 years old with active or convalescent COVID-19.

The CDR3 DNA follows: TGTGCCAGCGGTACACAGGGGGCGAATGCCTACGAGCAGTACTTC. It codes for CASGTQGANAYEQYF. J is TRBJ2-7 and V is TRBV5-4; 9 bases line up with TRBD1. V was pared by 7 bases and J by 2 bases, with 10 bases of the junction left unmatched. This CDR3 region has 15 residues. Per germline, CDR1 SGHNT and CDR2 YYREEE (reference sequence).

For the CDR3, the DNA is TGCGCCAGCAGCTTGGCCCCTAGCGGGGGACCTTCCGAGCAGTACTTC. Translating it yields CASSLAPSGGPSEQYF. The genes are TRBV5-1 and TRBJ2-7, with 10 nucleotides matching TRBD2. The CDR3 is 16 residues long. V was pared by 0 bases and J by 6 bases, with 9 bases of the junction left unmatched. CDR1 is SGHRS and CDR2 is YFSETQ in the germline V gene.

In this sample, this clone turned up a few times. This chain links TRBV19 with TRBJ1-2, with TRBD1 matching 11 bases. Trimming took 5 bases from V and 3 from J; bases not matched to a gene: 8. Looked up from germline, CDR1 is LNHDA and CDR2 is SQIVND (reference sequence). The CDR3 runs 16 residues. The chain's CDR3 is CASSSGTGGRDYGYTF. The CDR3 DNA reads as TGTGCCAGTAGTTCCGGGACAGGGGGAAGGGACTATGGCTACACCTTC.

The chain links TRBV4-2 to TRBJ1-2; TRBD1 is a possible D gene (6 bases). V lost 0 bases to trimming and J lost 6 bases, with 11 bases between them. Germline CDR1 reads LGHNA; CDR2 reads YNFKEQ. The length of the CDR3 is 14 residues. The CDR3, as DNA: TGTGCCAGCAGCCAAGACACAGGGCTGGATGGCTACACCTTC. This codes for CASSQDTGLDGYTF.

This clone has just one count. The chain is built from TRBV5-1 and TRBJ2-3; TRBD2 aligns across 8 bases. CDR1 and CDR2 (germline): SGHRS, YFSETQ. The CDR3 runs 16 residues. With V trimmed by 4 bases and J by 4 bases, 11 bases remained unmatched. The CDR3 sequence: CASSGLSGAGADTQYF. CDR3 DNA sequence: TGCGCCAGCAGCGGACTTAGCGGGGCCGGGGCAGATACGCAGTATTTT.

The gene calls are TRBV2 and TRBJ1-2, with 7 bases identical to TRBD1. CDR3 size: 16 residues. With V trimmed by 2 bases and J by 6 bases, 12 bases remained unmatched. Germline CDR1 reads SNHLY; CDR2 reads FYNNEI. DNA of the CDR3: TGTGCCAGCAGTGAAAGCTACCCTGGCAGGGGGGATGGCTACACCTTC. Its translation: CASSESYPGRGDGYTF.

V and J are TRBV10-1 and TRBJ2-1, with D tentatively TRBD2 (6 bases). V was shortened by 6 bases and J by 3 bases, with 12 bases between the two germline ends. Germline V gene data show CDR1 as WNHNN and CDR2 as SYGVQD (reference sequence). The CDR3 runs to 14 residues. CDR3: CASRLAKLYNEQFF. The DNA for the CDR3 is TGCGCCAGCAGGCTAGCGAAACTCTACAATGAGCAGTTCTTC.

V and J are TRBV10-3 and TRBJ1-4, with D possibly being TRBD1 (6 bases). From germline, CDR1 is ENHRY and CDR2 SYGVKD. The germline V and J ends were trimmed by 11 bases and 4 bases, with 17 bases remaining between them. This CDR3 is 14 amino acids long. CDR3 region: CAAGGQFGNEKLFF. CDR3 DNA sequence: TGTGCCGCAGGTGGACAGTTCGGTAATGAAAAACTGTTTTTT.

The V and J genes are TRBV4-2 and TRBJ1-6, with a tentative D call TRBD1 (6 bases). The CDR3 runs to 15 residues. Trimming removed 5 bases from V and 5 bases from J, with 13 bases in between. Per the germline V gene, CDR1 is LGHNA and CDR2 is YNFKEQ. The CDR3 reads CASSLRAGDNSPLHF. The CDR3 nucleotides read TGTGCCAGCAGCTTAAGGGCAGGGGATAATTCACCCCTCCACTTT.

The V gene is TRBV28, the J gene TRBJ1-2, with 8 nucleotides matching TRBD1. V was pared by 6 bases and J by 4 bases, with 4 bases of the junction left unmatched. This CDR3 region has 13 residues. Germline V gene data show CDR1 as MDHEN and CDR2 as SYDVKM. This chain's CDR3 is CASSRGQGYGYTF. The CDR3 DNA sequence: TGTGCCAGCAGCCGTGGACAGGGCTATGGCTACACCTTC.

There are a few counts of this clone. In nucleotides, the CDR3 is TGTGCCAGCAGTTACGGGAGCTCTGGAAACACCATATATTTT. Residues: CASSYGSSGNTIYF. The chain has TRBV6-2 or TRBV6-3 and TRBJ1-3; D unclear. Per the germline V gene, CDR1 is MNHEY and CDR2 is SVGEGT. The CDR3 runs 14 residues. The V gene lost 2 bases and the J gene lost 0 bases, with 5 bases spanning the gap.

This chain connects TRBV28 to TRBJ1-6, with TRBD1 as a possible D gene (5 bases). Germline-derived CDR1 and CDR2 are MDHEN and SYDVKM. The CDR3 totals 13 residues. V lost 6 bases and J 9 bases, leaving 12 bases between the germline ends. For the CDR3, the DNA is TGTGCCAGCAGGGGGGTAGCGGGTTCACCCCTCCACTTT. Translating it yields CASRGVAGSPLHF.

There are a few counts of this clone. The CDR3 region is CASSLVVGDTQYF. The CDR3 DNA is TGTGCCAGCAGCTTGGTGGTCGGAGATACGCAGTATTTT. The J gene is TRBJ2-3, the V gene TRBV5-4, with D hard to call. The CDR3 has 13 amino acids. CDR1 and CDR2 (germline): SGHNT, YYREEE (reference sequence). Trimming took off 0 bases at V and 5 bases at J, with 7 bases between the two ends.

This chain links TRBV15 with TRBJ1-4; 8 positions agree with TRBD1. Germline trimming cut 3 bases from V and 8 bases from J; bases unmatched to any gene: 8. CDR3 length: 15 amino acids. Per the germline V gene, CDR1 is LNHNV and CDR2 is YYDKDF (reference sequence). This CDR3 reads CATSRTGERWEKLFF. The CDR3 nucleotides are TGTGCCACCAGCAGGACAGGGGAGCGGTGGGAAAAACTGTTTTTT.

This chain connects TRBV6-5 to TRBJ1-1; TRBD1 is a possible D gene (6 bases). The ends were cut back, 6 bases at V and 5 bases at J, with 19 bases in the middle. CDR1 is MNHEY, CDR2 SVGAGI, per germline. There are 15 residues in the CDR3. The CDR3 sequence is CASSPTGWGLTEAFF. In nucleotides, the CDR3 is TGTGCCAGCAGCCCGACAGGCTGGGGTTTAACTGAAGCTTTCTTT.

The chain joins TRBV7-9 to TRBJ2-1, with 8 positions matching TRBD2. CDR3 size: 15 residues. The ends lost 5 bases at V and 5 bases at J; junction bases unmatched: 8. Germline V gene data show CDR1 as SEHNR and CDR2 as FQNEAQ (reference sequence). The CDR3 nucleotides read TGTGCCAGCAGCCCACGGCGGGGGGCCGACAATGAGCAGTTCTTC. Translated, it gives CASSPRRGADNEQFF.

J is TRBJ2-3 and V is TRBV5-6; perhaps TRBD2 as D (6 bases). Trimming shortened V by 4 bases and J by 3 bases, and 15 bases separated the two germline ends. CDR3 length: 15 residues. The V gene's germline CDR1 is SGHDT and CDR2 YYEEEE. CDR3 DNA sequence: TGTGCCAGCAGCGTTAGCGGTTCCCGGACAGATACGCAGTATTTT. It codes for CASSVSGSRTDTQYF.

The chain combines TRBV6-6 with TRBJ2-7; a possible D gene is TRBD2 (6 bases). V lost 2 bases, J lost 5 bases, and 16 bases lay in between. This CDR3 has 15 amino acids. Germline V gene lookup returns CDR1 MNHNY and CDR2 SVGAGI (reference sequence). CDR3 DNA sequence: TGTGCCAGCAGTTACCTGGGCTGGGACTCGCACGAGCAGTACTTC. Amino acids: CASSYLGWDSHEQYF.

The chain has TRBV9 and TRBJ1-6; 9 nucleotides match TRBD1. The CDR3 is made up of 15 amino acids. V shed 3 bases and J 5 bases; nucleotides not matched to a gene: 3. Germline V CDR1 and CDR2: SGDLS, YYNGEE. CDR3 DNA: TGTGCCAGCAGCGCAAGACAGGGGGATAATTCACCCCTCCACTTT. This translates into CASSARQGDNSPLHF.

This clone has a handful of counts. This rearrangement joins TRBV29-1 to TRBJ1-4, with 10 bases fitting TRBD1. With 4 bases clipped from V and 3 bases from J, the junction kept 5 bases outside the gene matches. The germline CDR1 and CDR2 sequences are SQVTM and ANQGSEA. This CDR3 is 15 amino acids long. CDR3 residues: CSVGGGQGANEKLFF. In nucleotides, the CDR3 is TGCAGCGTTGGGGGTGGACAGGGGGCTAATGAAAAACTGTTTTTT.